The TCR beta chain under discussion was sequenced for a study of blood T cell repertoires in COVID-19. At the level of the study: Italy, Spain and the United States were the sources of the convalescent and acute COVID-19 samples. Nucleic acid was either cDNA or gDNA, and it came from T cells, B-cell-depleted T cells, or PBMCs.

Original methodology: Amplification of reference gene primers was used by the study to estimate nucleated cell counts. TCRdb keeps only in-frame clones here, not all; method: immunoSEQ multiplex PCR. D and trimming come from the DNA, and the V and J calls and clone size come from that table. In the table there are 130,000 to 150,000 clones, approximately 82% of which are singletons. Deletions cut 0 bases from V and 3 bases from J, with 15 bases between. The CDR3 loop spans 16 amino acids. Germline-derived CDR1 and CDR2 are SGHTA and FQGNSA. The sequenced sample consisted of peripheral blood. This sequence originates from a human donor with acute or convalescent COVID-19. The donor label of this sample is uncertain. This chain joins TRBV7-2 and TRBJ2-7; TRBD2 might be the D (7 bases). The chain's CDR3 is CASSLAGGATHYEQYF. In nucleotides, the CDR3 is TGTGCCAGCAGCTTAGCGGGGGGGGCAACCCACTACGAGCAGTACTTC.